One and the same sample provided the 17 T cell receptor beta chains below, sequenced in a study of control samples from healthy donors and cancer patients. Generated by immunoSEQ multiplex PCR, the TCRdb table keeps only in-frame clones and is missing some. The sample yields more than 85,000 clones, approximately 90% seen once. Material: blood. Receptors originate from a woman under 30 in good health.

The chain recombines TRBV6-5 with TRBJ1-2, with no clear D. The CDR3 runs to 15 residues. V lost 6 bases, J lost 8 bases, and 22 bases lay in between. Germline loops: CDR1 MNHEY, CDR2 SVGAGI. This CDR3 is CASRAVIRTEKGYTF. In DNA form, the CDR3 reads TGTGCCAGCAGGGCCGTTATACGCACAGAGAAGGGCTACACCTTC.

The chain has TRBV29-1 and TRBJ1-1; D unresolved. Germline-derived CDR1 and CDR2 are SQVTM and ANQGSEA. Trimming took 3 bases from V and 1 from J, leaving 6 bases between them. The length of the CDR3 is 12 residues. CDR3 coding DNA: TGCAGCGTTGATAGGGAGAACACTGAAGCTTTCTTT. Its translation is CSVDRENTEAFF.

The CDR3 sequence is CASSYFGTGVNTEAFF. The CDR3, as DNA: TGTGCCAGCAGTTACTTCGGGACAGGGGTGAACACTGAAGCTTTCTTT. The chain is built from TRBV6-5 and TRBJ1-1; 10 bases are shared with TRBD1. CDR3 length equals 16 residues. The junction had 2 bases not matched to a gene; V was cut back by 1 base and J by 0 bases. Germline-derived CDR1 and CDR2 are MNHEY and SVGAGI.

The chain has TRBV24-1 and TRBJ1-2; D unclear. The V end was cut by 0 bases, the J end by 9 bases, with 4 bases between. CDR3 size: 11 residues. Per the germline V gene, CDR1 is KGHDR and CDR2 is SFDVKD. The CDR3 nucleotides are TGTGCCACCAGTGATTTGTCGAGCTACACCTTC. This sequence encodes CATSDLSSYTF.

J is TRBJ1-1 and V is TRBV6-5, with D perhaps matching TRBD1 (5 bases). Trimming left V 7 bases short and J 5 bases short, with 20 bases between. Germline-derived CDR1 and CDR2 are MNHEY and SVGAGI. The CDR3 totals 15 residues. DNA for the CDR3: TGTGCCAGCACCCCCTTACAGGCCTCGAGGACTGAAGCTTTCTTT. Its translation is CASTPLQASRTEAFF.

The chain links TRBV7-2 to TRBJ2-1; D is perhaps TRBD2 (8 bases). The CDR3 is 16 residues long. Trimming removed 2 bases at V and 7 bases at J, with 18 bases between. The germline gives CDR1 SGHTA, CDR2 FQGNSA. In DNA, the CDR3 is TGTGCCAGCAGCTTACAGAGATTAGCGGGACAGAATGAGCAGTTCTTC. Translation gives CASSLQRLAGQNEQFF.

V is TRBV7-9 and J is TRBJ1-2; a weak D match, TRBD1 (6 bases). The CDR3 sequence is 13 residues long. Germline CDR1 reads SEHNR; CDR2 reads FQNEAQ (reference sequence). V was cut by 4 bases and J by 5 bases, with 11 bases left in between. CDR3 in DNA: TGTGCCAGCAGCTCAGGGGCAGGGTATGGCTACACCTTC. Translating it yields CASSSGAGYGYTF. Supplemented by reference TRBV7-9 and TRBJ1-2, the full variable domain reads DTGVSQNPRHKITKRGQNVTFRCDPISEHNRLYWYRQTLGQGPEFLTYFQNEAQLEKSRLLSDRFSAERPKGSFSTLEIQRTEQGDSAMYLCASSSGAGYGYTFGSGTRLTVV.

V gene TRBV3-1 (or the pseudogene TRBV3-2) combines with J gene TRBJ1-4; 9 bases map to TRBD1. Unmatched junction bases numbered 4, after V lost 4 bases and J lost 7 bases. CDR1 is LGHDT and CDR2 is YNNKEL in the germline V gene (reference sequence). CDR3 size: 14 residues. The CDR3 region is CASSLDRGSEKLFF. The CDR3 DNA is TGTGCCAGCAGCCTGGACAGGGGTAGTGAAAAACTGTTTTTT.

V usage is TRBV28 and J usage is TRBJ1-5; 8 nucleotides line up with TRBD1. Germline lookup yields CDR1 MDHEN and CDR2 SYDVKM. The CDR3 has 16 amino acids. V was pared by 7 bases and J by 2 bases, with 10 bases of the junction left unmatched. As DNA, the CDR3 is TGTGCCAGCATCCAGACAGGGGATGGTGGCAATCAGCCCCAGCATTTT. Its protein is CASIQTGDGGNQPQHF.

V usage is TRBV20-1 and J usage is TRBJ1-5, with a tentative D call TRBD1 (5 bases). The CDR3 length is 13 residues. Germline CDR1 reads DFQATT; CDR2 reads SNEGSKA (reference sequence). V lost 3 bases to trimming and J lost 6 bases, with 12 bases between them. The CDR3 DNA follows: TGCAGTGCTAGTCGAGGGGATGGTCAGCCCCAGCATTTT. Protein sequence: CSASRGDGQPQHF.

This chain connects TRBV11-2 to TRBJ2-1; a possible D gene is TRBD1 (6 bases). From germline, CDR1 is SGHAT and CDR2 FQNNGV. V lost 2 bases and J lost 0, with 11 bases in between. The CDR3 consists of 16 residues. The CDR3, as DNA: TGTGCCAGCAGCTTAACCAGGGGAAGCTCCTACAATGAGCAGTTCTTC. Amino acids: CASSLTRGSSYNEQFF. Based on the CDR3 plus reference TRBV11-2 and TRBJ2-1, the full variable domain is EAGVAQSPRYKIIEKRQSVAFWCNPISGHATLYWYQQILGQGPKLLIQFQNNGVVDDSQLPKDRFSAERLKGVDSTLKIQPAKLEDSAVYLCASSLTRGSSYNEQFFGPGTRLTVL.

This chain links TRBV6-5 with TRBJ2-7; 10 nucleotides agree with TRBD1. J was trimmed by 4 bases and V by 6 bases; bases with no gene match: 9. The CDR3 extends over 15 amino acids. The germline V gene encodes CDR1 MNHEY and CDR2 SVGAGI. CDR3 sequence reads: CASSAGTGVGYEQYF. The CDR3 DNA reads TGTGCCAGCAGCGCCGGGACAGGGGTCGGGTACGAGCAGTACTTC.

The J gene is TRBJ2-2, the V gene TRBV5-1; perhaps TRBD1 as D (7 bases). The CDR3 has 14 residues. The ends were cut back, 7 bases at V and 3 bases at J, with 13 bases in the middle. In germline, CDR1 is SGHRS, CDR2 YFSETQ. CDR3 amino acids: CASGGGAYTGELFF. CDR3 in DNA: TGCGCCAGCGGAGGGGGCGCTTACACCGGGGAGCTGTTTTTT.

About this clone itself: Other DNA sequences in this sample translate to the same CDR3. The J gene is TRBJ1-1, the V gene TRBV6-2 or TRBV6-3; D gene uncertain. V lost 0 bases to trimming and J lost 1 base, with 6 bases between them. The germline V gene encodes CDR1 MNHEY and CDR2 SVGEGT. CDR3 length: 14 amino acids. This CDR3 is CASSYSAENTEAFF. As DNA, the CDR3 is TGTGCCAGCAGTTACTCTGCGGAGAACACTGAAGCTTTCTTT.

This chain uses TRBV6-4 with TRBJ1-5; D unclear. The length of the CDR3 is 16 residues. Trimming cost V 3 bases and J 5 bases, with 17 bases left between them. Germline CDR1 and CDR2: MRHNA and SNTAGT. The DNA for the CDR3 is TGTGCCAGCAGTGAAAGGCTGGGTCCCCGGGATCAGCCCCAGCATTTT. The encoded protein is CASSERLGPRDQPQHF.

The genes are TRBV3-1 (or the pseudogene TRBV3-2) and TRBJ1-1; D is perhaps TRBD1 (5 bases). Trimming took 4 bases from V and 0 from J, leaving 9 bases between them. Looked up from germline, CDR1 is LGHDT and CDR2 is YNNKEL (reference sequence). The CDR3 has 14 amino acids. CDR3 region: CASSPETVNTEAFF. CDR3 nucleotide sequence: TGTGCCAGCAGCCCCGAGACAGTGAACACTGAAGCTTTCTTT.

The J gene is TRBJ1-4, the V gene TRBV4-3; D perhaps matches TRBD1 (5 bases). The germline V gene encodes CDR1 LGHNA and CDR2 YSLEER. Trimming shortened V by 6 bases and J by 0 bases, and 14 bases separated the two germline ends. The CDR3 covers 16 residues. CDR3 amino acids: CASSTWTDTTNEKLFF. The CDR3 DNA follows: TGCGCCAGCAGTACATGGACGGACACAACTAATGAAAAACTGTTTTTT.